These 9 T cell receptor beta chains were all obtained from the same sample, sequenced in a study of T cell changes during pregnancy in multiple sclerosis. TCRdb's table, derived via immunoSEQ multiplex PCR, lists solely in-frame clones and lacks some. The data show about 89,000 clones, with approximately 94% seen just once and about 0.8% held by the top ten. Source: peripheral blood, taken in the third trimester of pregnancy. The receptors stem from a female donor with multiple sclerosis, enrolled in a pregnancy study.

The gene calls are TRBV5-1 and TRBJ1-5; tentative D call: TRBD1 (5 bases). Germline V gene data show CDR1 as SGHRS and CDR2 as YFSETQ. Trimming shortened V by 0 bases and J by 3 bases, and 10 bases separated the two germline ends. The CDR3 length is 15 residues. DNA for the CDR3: TGCGCCAGCAGCTTGGGGGGGGGTAACAATCAGCCCCAGCATTTT. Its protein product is CASSLGGGNNQPQHF.

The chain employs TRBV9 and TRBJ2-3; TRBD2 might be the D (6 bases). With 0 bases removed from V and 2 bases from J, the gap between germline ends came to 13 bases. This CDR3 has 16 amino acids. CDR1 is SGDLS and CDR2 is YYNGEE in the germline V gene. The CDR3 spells CASSVVPAGLTDTQYF. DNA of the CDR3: TGTGCCAGCAGCGTAGTACCAGCGGGCCTCACAGATACGCAGTATTTT.

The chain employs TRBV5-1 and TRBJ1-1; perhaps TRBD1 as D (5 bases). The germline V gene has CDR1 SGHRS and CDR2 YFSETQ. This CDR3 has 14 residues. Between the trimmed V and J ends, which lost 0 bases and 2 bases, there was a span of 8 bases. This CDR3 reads CASSLGQKNTEAFF. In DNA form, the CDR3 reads TGCGCCAGCAGCTTGGGACAGAAAAACACTGAAGCTTTCTTT. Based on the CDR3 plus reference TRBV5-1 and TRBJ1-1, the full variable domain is KAGVTQTPRYLIKTRGQQVTLSCSPISGHRSVSWYQQTPGQGLQFLFEYFSETQRNKGNFPGRFSGRQFSNSRSEMNVSTLELGDSALYLCASSLGQKNTEAFFGQGTRLTVV.

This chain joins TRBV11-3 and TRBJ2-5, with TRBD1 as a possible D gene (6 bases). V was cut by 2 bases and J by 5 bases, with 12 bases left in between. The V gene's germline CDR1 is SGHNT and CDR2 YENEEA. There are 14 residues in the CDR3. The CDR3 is CASSLQGSGETQYF. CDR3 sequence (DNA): TGTGCCAGCAGCTTACAGGGGTCTGGGGAGACCCAGTACTTC.

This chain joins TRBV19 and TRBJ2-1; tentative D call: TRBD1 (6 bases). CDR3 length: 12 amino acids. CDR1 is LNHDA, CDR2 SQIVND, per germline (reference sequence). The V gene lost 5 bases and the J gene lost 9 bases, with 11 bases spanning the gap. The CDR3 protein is CASSVGAIEQFF. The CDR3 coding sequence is TGTGCCAGTAGTGTGGGGGCGATTGAGCAGTTCTTC.

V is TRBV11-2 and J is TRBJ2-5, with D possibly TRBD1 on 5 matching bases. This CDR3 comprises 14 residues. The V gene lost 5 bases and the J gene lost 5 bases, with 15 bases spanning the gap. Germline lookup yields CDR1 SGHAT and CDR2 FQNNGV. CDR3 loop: CASSPGFPGETQYF. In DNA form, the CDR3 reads TGTGCCAGCAGCCCCGGGTTTCCAGGGGAGACCCAGTACTTC.

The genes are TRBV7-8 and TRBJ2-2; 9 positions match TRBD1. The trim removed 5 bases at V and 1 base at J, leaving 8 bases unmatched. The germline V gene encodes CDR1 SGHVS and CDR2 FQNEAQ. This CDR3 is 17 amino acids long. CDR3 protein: CASSITTGGWNTGELFF. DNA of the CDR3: TGTGCCAGCAGCATAACTACAGGGGGCTGGAACACCGGGGAGCTGTTTTTT.

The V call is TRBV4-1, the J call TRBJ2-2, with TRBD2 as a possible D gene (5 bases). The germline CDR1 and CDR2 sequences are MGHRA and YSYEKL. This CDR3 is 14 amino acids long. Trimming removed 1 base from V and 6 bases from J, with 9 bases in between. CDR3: CASSQAGWPGELFF. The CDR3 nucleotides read TGCGCCAGCAGCCAAGCGGGATGGCCCGGGGAGCTGTTTTTT.

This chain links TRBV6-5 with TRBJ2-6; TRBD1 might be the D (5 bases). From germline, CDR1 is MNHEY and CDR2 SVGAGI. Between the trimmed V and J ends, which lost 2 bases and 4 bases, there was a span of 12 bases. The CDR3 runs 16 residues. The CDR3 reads CASSYARGRGANVLTF. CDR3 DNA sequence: TGTGCCAGCAGTTACGCAAGGGGAAGAGGGGCCAACGTCCTGACTTTC.